This T cell receptor (beta chain) was captured in a study of CD8 T cells in ankylosing spondylitis. This clonotype was observed at least ten times. The antigen remains unidentified. V lost 4 bases to trimming and J lost 4 bases, with 23 bases between them. CDR1 and CDR2 from the germline V gene are LGHNA and YNFKEQ. This CDR3 is 18 amino acids long. Study-wide results and caveats: Earlier authors reported some of these motif variants in reactive arthritis synovial fluid and blood. Disease-associated clones were CD8+ and fairly uncommon in peripheral blood. The authors reported significant enrichment of disease-linked clones in matched ankylosing spondylitis synovial fluid.

One entry per CDR3 protein results from TCRdb running MiXCR on the 5' RACE reads. The sample holds fewer than 250,000 distinct CDR3 sequences; about 10% are singletons and the top ten take around 2.6%. Specimen: blood, either unsorted or a sorted T cell fraction (not recorded which). The receptor was derived from a male donor with ankylosing spondylitis or in good health (not recorded which). The V call is TRBV4-2, the J call TRBJ1-5; perhaps TRBD1 as D (6 bases). The CDR3 loop reads CASSPARLRDTHNQPQHF. As DNA, the CDR3 is TGTGCCAGCAGCCCTGCGCGCTTACGGGACACCCATAATCAGCCCCAGCATTTT.